This T cell receptor (beta chain) was identified during a study of blood T cell repertoires in COVID-19. Study summary: Samples representing acute and convalescent COVID-19 were sourced from the United States, Italy and Spain. T cells, B-cell-depleted T cells, or PBMCs provided the cDNA or gDNA that served as material.

Germline V gene sequence: CDR1 MDHEN, CDR2 SYDVKM. The CDR3 consists of 14 residues. V lost 2 bases, J lost 4 bases, and 4 bases stayed unmatched. Methods used by the authors: Counts of nucleated cells, estimated from reference gene primer amplification, were obtained. Repertoires were generated with immunoSEQ multiplex PCR, while TCRdb's copy carries only in-frame clones and drops some. Clone size and V and J calls were adopted from that table, with D and trimming inferred from the DNA. The sample carries 200,000 to 250,000 clones, around 85% recorded once. The chain is built from TRBV28 and TRBJ2-7; 8 bases map to TRBD2. This TCR came from a man aged 55 to 70 with acute or convalescent COVID-19. Material for sequencing was peripheral blood. CDR3 sequence (DNA): TGTGCCAGCAGTTTAGCGGGGGGTGGGTACGAGCAGTACTTC. This translates into CASSLAGGGYEQYF. The whole variable domain, remainder taken from reference TRBV28 and TRBJ2-7, is DVKVTQSSRYLVKRTGEKVFLECVQDMDHENMFWYRQDPGLGLRLIYFSYDVKMKEKGDIPEGYSVSREKKERFSLILESASTNQTSMYLCASSLAGGGYEQYFGPGTRLTVT.